This T cell receptor beta chain was captured in a study of control samples from healthy donors and cancer patients. Assay used: immunoSEQ multiplex PCR; TCRdb lists only in-frame clones, some missing. This sample carries about 180,000 clones, 85% to 95% of them seen once, and the ten largest clones take roughly 1.3%. The CDR3 runs to 13 residues. Trimming removed 2 bases from V and 6 bases from J, with 7 bases in between. The specimen was blood. The source of this sequence is a woman aged 18-29 years in good health. The chain couples TRBV12-3 or TRBV12-4 to TRBJ1-4; D uncertain. The CDR3 DNA reads TGTGCCAGCAGTTTATTGCGGGATGAAAAACTGTTTTTT. It is translated as CASSLLRDEKLFF.